This T cell receptor beta chain was recovered during a study of beta chain features in type 1 diabetes (dated by TCRdb to the late 2010s). Describing the broader study: Mean age, gender distribution, total cell number and subset yield did not differ between patients and healthy donors. Regulatory and stem cell-like memory subsets were isolated from only 8 patients and about eight healthy donors, whereas naive and central memory subsets came from all 28 donors. In the study, recently diagnosed type 1 diabetes patients and matched healthy donors were compared on the TCRB repertoires of their sorted circulating CD4+ T cell subsets. A total of 107,917,701 sorted cells were examined across all samples, and the number of cells per subset was strongly correlated with RNA yield. The investigation overall reported the following: Because the HLA sub-analyses included only small numbers of individuals, any influence of HLA type on TCRB rearrangement was left unresolved. Type 1 diabetes patients showed a moderate but significant shortening of TCRB CDR3 length in all four CD4+ subsets. At VDJ recombination sites, patients with type 1 diabetes made fewer insertions and deleted more nucleotides, a pattern implying thymic rearrangement abnormalities. Sequencing cDNA rather than genomic DNA could over-represent highly expressing activated cells, although activation and CD3 levels did not differ between groups. Shorter templates might be favored by PCR, yet because patient and control samples were amplified and corrected together, any such skew would affect both groups equally. Naive, central memory and regulatory TCRB repertoires appeared to be more similar among patients than among healthy donors.

Each donor gave one peripheral blood draw, averaging about 100 mL, which was collected into heparinised tubes. A BD FACSAria II was used to sort naive, central memory, regulatory and stem cell-like memory CD4+ T cells with a panel that included CD45RO, CCR7, CD25, CD127, CD95 and CD27. All sorted populations exceeded 95% purity. PBMCs were isolated right away by Lymphoprep density gradient centrifugation and were stained directly, without culture. So that batch effects would be minimized, each experiment stained and sorted samples in pairs, pairing one healthy donor with one patient. Trimming costs V 5 bases and J 4 bases, and their ends lie 12 bases apart. CDR1 and CDR2 are drawn from the germline V gene: SGHAT, FQNNGV. The CDR3, cysteine through phenylalanine, is 14 amino acids long. The only DNA kept is the CDR3, 42 bases in frame from the first base. This clone turned up a few times. This receptor's antigen is unknown. Base qualities are not recorded, but no much larger clone differs from it by a single base.

The entire amount of isolated RNA was reverse transcribed using the High Capacity cDNA Reverse Transcription Kit, so the sequenced TCRB transcripts were expressed ones. Deep immunoSEQ sequencing was performed on naive, central memory and regulatory T cell samples, with an average of roughly 3.3 million total reads per sample. Sorted cells were lysed in RLT buffer, and RNA was extracted using DNase-treated RNeasy Micro or Mini kits according to cell number. To prevent cross-contamination, every cell subset was processed on its own, while patient and healthy donor samples were processed together. The immunoSEQ multiplex PCR was used to amplify TCRB sequences from cDNA, yielding 87-bp fragments that span the CDR3 region. Amplicons were sequenced on the Illumina HiSeq platform. Per the original workflow: PCR bias was computationally corrected using synthetic template baselines, reads within Hamming distance 2 were collapsed, and singletons that could not be merged were discarded. Reads were aligned against IMGT to assign V, D and J genes, CDR3 length and insertions or deletions at six rearrangement sites. Within each subset, clonotype counts were normalized to sorted cell number, after which true diversity and Gini coefficients were computed with the tcR R package. Repertoire sharing was quantified using the overlap coefficient calculated on TCRB nucleotide sequences. TCRdb retrieved this table from immuneACCESS and kept in-frame rearrangements only. Not all clones are present; in checked studies, unresolved V genes account for under half, and no reason is known for the remainder. The V and J calls and clone size come from that table; D and trimming were worked out from the DNA. This sample is represented by almost 350,000 clones; around 8.5% of them were singletons. The ten top clones hold 0.95% to 1.1% of the sample.

Sequenced input: central memory CD4+ T cells from blood. This receptor chain uses TRBV11-2 and TRBJ2-1; the D segment is perhaps TRBD1 or TRBD2, each sharing 5 matched bases. This sequence originates from a man between 25 and 39 years old with type 1 diabetes. The bases read TGTGCCAGCAGCCAGGGACGGAATTACAATGAGCAGTTCTTC. Its protein is CASSQGRNYNEQFF.